Following are 9 T cell receptor beta chains from one sample sequenced in a study of T-cell reconstitution after alpha-beta-depleted transplantation in children. Molecular barcoding with unique molecular identifiers was used for the TCRbeta library. Using its own MiXCR run on the PCR reads, TCRdb lists one record per CDR3 protein. Counted here are over 85,000 distinct CDR3 sequences, around a tenth occurring once; the ten biggest clones make up about 7.3%. Sequences were derived from PBMCs from the stem cell graft donor, sampled from the stem cell graft. Every receptor here comes from a human donor who donated a stem cell graft to a child with acute lymphoblastic leukemia.

This clonotype was recorded at least ten times. This rearrangement joins TRBV5-1 to TRBJ2-2; a possible D gene is TRBD2 (5 bases). The CDR3 loop spans 15 amino acids. V was trimmed by 1 base and J by 1 base, leaving 8 bases between them. Germline-derived CDR1 and CDR2 are SGHRS and YFSETQ. The CDR3 protein is CASSLWRKNTGELFF. The CDR3 DNA sequence: TGCGCCAGCAGCTTGTGGAGGAAGAACACCGGGGAGCTGTTTTTT.

The chain employs TRBV5-1 and TRBJ1-6; TRBD1 might be the D (5 bases). Germline loops: CDR1 SGHRS, CDR2 YFSETQ. The CDR3 has 14 amino acids. V shed 1 base and J shed 10 bases, with 12 bases lying between them. The chain's CDR3 is CASSLSQGGSPLHF. CDR3 bases: TGCGCCAGCAGCTTGTCCCAGGGCGGCTCACCCCTCCACTTT.

This clonotype has ten or more counts. V is TRBV10-3 and J is TRBJ1-1; TRBD1 matches at 12 bases. In germline, CDR1 is ENHRY, CDR2 SYGVKD. The CDR3 contains 14 residues. V dropped 6 bases and J dropped 8; count of bases not matched to a gene: 7. The CDR3 protein is CAIRPGQGASEAFF. The CDR3 DNA reads TGTGCCATCAGGCCGGGACAGGGGGCGTCGGAAGCTTTCTTT.

This clonotype was counted many times. The rearrangement links TRBV7-9 to TRBJ1-5; TRBD1 agrees at 8 bases. The CDR3 loop spans 12 amino acids. Germline-derived CDR1 and CDR2 are SEHNR and FQNEAQ (reference sequence). The J segment lost 12 bases and the V segment lost 6 bases, leaving 7 bases of the junction unmatched. Here the CDR3 reads CASSLGQGGQHF. The CDR3 DNA sequence: TGTGCCAGCAGTCTCGGACAGGGCGGCCAGCATTTT.

The sample holds many counts of this clonotype. This sequence joins TRBV29-1 and TRBJ2-7, with 8 bases fitting TRBD1. Germline CDR1 and CDR2: SQVTM and ANQGSEA. Trimming cost V 2 bases and J 3 bases; bases outside gene matches: 3. The CDR3 length is 13 residues. The CDR3 DNA follows: TGCAGCGTTGAACAGGGGGCTCGCTACGAGCAGTACTTC. It encodes CSVEQGARYEQYF.

This clonotype showed up many times. The chain has TRBV5-1 and TRBJ2-5, with 10 bases aligning to TRBD1. V trimming: 4 bases; J trimming: 4 bases; junction bases outside the gene matches: 1. The germline V gene has CDR1 SGHRS and CDR2 YFSETQ. The CDR3 spans 13 residues. CDR3 amino acids: CASSRDRGETQYF. CDR3 sequence (DNA): TGCGCCAGCAGCCGGGACAGGGGAGAGACCCAGTACTTC.

This clonotype was detected ten times or more. One junction end disagrees with the germline gene, perhaps due to a read error. This chain links TRBV7-7 with TRBJ2-3; D not certain. CDR3 size: 14 residues. The germline gives CDR1 SSHAT, CDR2 FNYEAQ (reference sequence). CDR3 in amino acids: CASSLTAGTDTQYF. The CDR3 DNA follows: TGTGCTAGCAGCTTAACTGCAGGCACAGATACGCAGTATTTT.

This rearrangement joins TRBV7-2 to TRBJ2-7, with TRBD2 matching 9 bases. In germline, CDR1 is SGHTA, CDR2 FQGNSA. This CDR3 has 17 residues. Germline trimming cut 0 bases from V and 4 bases from J; bases unmatched to any gene: 10. CDR3 sequence reads: CASSLALGRTSDYEQYF. CDR3 sequence (DNA): TGTGCCAGCAGCTTAGCGCTGGGGAGGACTAGCGATTACGAGCAGTACTTC.

This rearrangement joins TRBV12-3 or TRBV12-4 to TRBJ2-7, with 8 bases fitting TRBD1. The ends lost 6 bases at V and 2 bases at J; junction bases unmatched: 6. CDR3 length equals 14 residues. The CDR3 region has the DNA TGTGCCAGCAGCGACACGGGACAGGCCTACGAGCAGTACTTC. This encodes CASSDTGQAYEQYF.